Shown below are 3 T cell receptor beta chains from a single sample sequenced in a study of T cells in Graves' hyperthyroidism and ophthalmopathy. From RNA transcripts, TCR beta CDR3 regions were amplified. The primer set for the first-round RT-PCR of the TCR CDR3 was HTBI. TCRdb recomputed calls from the multiplex PCR reads with MiXCR, one row per CDR3 protein. The table lists 110,000 to 150,000 distinct CDR3 sequences, roughly a fifth of them singletons, with about two thirds in the top ten. Source material: blood. The receptors originated from a woman in her 50s with Graves' hyperthyroidism that later progressed to Graves' ophthalmopathy.

This clonotype was seen repeatedly, ten times or more. The rearrangement links TRBV20-1 to TRBJ1-4; the D gene is possibly TRBD1 (5 bases). Germline V gene data show CDR1 as DFQATT and CDR2 as SNEGSKA (reference sequence). The CDR3 spans 13 residues. Trimming took 6 bases from V and 0 from J, leaving 8 bases between them. CDR3 coding DNA: TGCAGTGCGCGACAGACAACTAATGAAAAACTGTTTTTT. Residues: CSARQTTNEKLFF.

The chain has TRBV6-1 and TRBJ2-3; 8 bases are a match to TRBD2. CDR3 length: 13 residues. The germline CDR1 and CDR2 sequences are MNHNS and SASEGT. V shed 9 bases and J 2 bases; nucleotides not matched to a gene: 4. The CDR3 protein is CASLTSDTDTQYF. The CDR3 DNA follows: TGTGCCAGTTTGACTAGCGACACAGATACGCAGTATTTT.

This clonotype was observed a handful of times. V and J are TRBV19 and TRBJ1-5, with 7 bases that match TRBD1. CDR3 size: 16 residues. With V trimmed by 3 bases and J by 4 bases, 9 bases remained unmatched. In germline, CDR1 is LNHDA, CDR2 SQIVND (reference sequence). The CDR3 loop reads CASSIQAGTENQPQHF. CDR3 DNA sequence: TGTGCCAGTAGTATTCAAGCCGGGACAGAGAATCAGCCCCAGCATTTT.